This T cell receptor beta chain was recovered during a study of cytomegalovirus exposure and HLA in healthy donors. Study-wide points: Accurate prediction of HLA-A and HLA-B alleles (for most subjects) was reportedly achieved from TCR beta sequences. A later analysis associated 15,000 or so TCR beta sequences with HLA alleles at a 0.05 false discovery rate. It was taken for granted in presence/absence analyses that sequencing depth across donors was roughly uniform.

PCR employed 60 Vbeta and 13 Jbeta primers. Assay: immunoSEQ multiplex PCR; the TCRdb copy retains only in-frame clones and omits some. This table has approximately 160,000 clones, approximately 80% appearing once. This clone was observed a single time. No antigen is known for it. CDR3 length: 14 residues. Germline V CDR1 and CDR2: SGDLS, YYNGEE. V shed 0 bases and J 11 bases; nucleotides not matched to a gene: 8. The source of this sequence is a middle-aged woman in good health and CMV-seropositive. The specimen was PBMCs. V usage is TRBV9 and J usage is TRBJ2-3, with 8 bases aligning to TRBD2. The CDR3 region has the DNA TGTGCCAGCAGCGTAGAAGCGGGGGTGCAGAGGCAGTATTTT. This gives the protein CASSVEAGVQRQYF.